This TCR beta chain was obtained from a study of cytomegalovirus exposure and HLA in healthy donors. About the study: HLA-typed donors were the source of 83 million or so unique TCRs, which an early data release held. Study-level points and caveats: According to the study, roughly 180 TCR beta chains were cytomegalovirus-associated. Immune exposure data for these donors was limited to CMV serostatus.

A multiplex PCR was run with 60 Vbeta primers and 13 Jbeta primers. The method was immunoSEQ multiplex PCR; TCRdb's version includes in-frame clones alone and lacks a portion of them. Of some 160,000 clones detected, around 84% appear once; the ten largest clones hold 1.5% to 2%. With respect to this clone: The antigen is unknown.

At sampling all donors were nominally healthy, likely with unrecorded immune exposures. V shed 7 bases and J shed 4 bases, with 22 bases lying between them. Germline CDR1 and CDR2: MDHEN and SYDVKM. The CDR3 sequence is 16 residues long. Material: PBMCs. The chain combines TRBV28 with TRBJ1-2; TRBD1 might be the D (6 bases). This clonotype was obtained from a man aged 18 to 35 in good health and CMV-seronegative. CDR3 bases: TGTGCCAGCACCCTAGAACAGGGATGGGGAGTCTATGGCTACACCTTC. Translated: CASTLEQGWGVYGYTF.